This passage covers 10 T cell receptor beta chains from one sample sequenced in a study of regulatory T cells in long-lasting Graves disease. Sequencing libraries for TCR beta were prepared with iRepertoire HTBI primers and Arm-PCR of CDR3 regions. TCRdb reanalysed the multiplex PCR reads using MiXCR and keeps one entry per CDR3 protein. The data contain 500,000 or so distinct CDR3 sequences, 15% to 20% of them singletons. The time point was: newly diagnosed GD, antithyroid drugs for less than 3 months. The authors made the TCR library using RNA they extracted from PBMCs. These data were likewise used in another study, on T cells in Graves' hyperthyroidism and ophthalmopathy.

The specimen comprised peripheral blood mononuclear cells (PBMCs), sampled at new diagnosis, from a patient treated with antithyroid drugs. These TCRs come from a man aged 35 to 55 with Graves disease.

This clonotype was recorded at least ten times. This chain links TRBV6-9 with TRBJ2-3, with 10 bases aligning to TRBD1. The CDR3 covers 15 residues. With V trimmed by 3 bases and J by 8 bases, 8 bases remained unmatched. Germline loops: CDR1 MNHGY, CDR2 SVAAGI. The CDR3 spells CASSYSGTGERTQYF. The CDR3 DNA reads TGTGCCAGCAGTTACTCCGGGACAGGGGAACGTACGCAGTATTTT.

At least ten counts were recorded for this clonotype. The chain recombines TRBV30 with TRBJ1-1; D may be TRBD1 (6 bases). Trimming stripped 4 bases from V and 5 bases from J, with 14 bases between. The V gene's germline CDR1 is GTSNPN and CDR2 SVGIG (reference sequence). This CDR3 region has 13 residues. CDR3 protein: CAWMWGGRTEAFF. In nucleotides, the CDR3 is TGTGCCTGGATGTGGGGGGGCCGTACTGAAGCTTTCTTT.

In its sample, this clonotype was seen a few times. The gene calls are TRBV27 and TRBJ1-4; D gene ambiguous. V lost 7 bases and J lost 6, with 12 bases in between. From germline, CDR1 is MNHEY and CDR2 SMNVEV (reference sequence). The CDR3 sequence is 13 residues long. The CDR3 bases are TGTGCCAGCATGGGGAACGGGTATGAAAAACTGTTTTTT. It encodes CASMGNGYEKLFF.

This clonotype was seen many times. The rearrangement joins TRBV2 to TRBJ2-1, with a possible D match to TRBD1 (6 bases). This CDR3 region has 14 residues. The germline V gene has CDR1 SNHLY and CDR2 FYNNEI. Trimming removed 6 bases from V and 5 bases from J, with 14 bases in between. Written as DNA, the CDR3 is TGTGCCAGCAGCGTTAAAGGACAGAACAATGAGCAGTTCTTC. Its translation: CASSVKGQNNEQFF. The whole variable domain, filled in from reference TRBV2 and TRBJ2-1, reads EPEVTQTPSHQVTQMGQEVILRCVPISNHLYFYWYRQILGQKVEFLVSFYNNEISEKSEIFDDQFSVERPDGSNFTLKIRSTKLEDSAMYFCASSVKGQNNEQFFGPGTRLTVL.

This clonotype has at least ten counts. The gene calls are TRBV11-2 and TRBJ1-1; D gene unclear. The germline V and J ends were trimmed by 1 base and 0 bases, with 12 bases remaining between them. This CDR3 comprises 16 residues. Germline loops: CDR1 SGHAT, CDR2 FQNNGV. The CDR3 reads CASSLARVTMNTEAFF. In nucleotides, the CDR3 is TGTGCCAGCAGCTTAGCGAGGGTAACAATGAACACTGAAGCTTTCTTT.

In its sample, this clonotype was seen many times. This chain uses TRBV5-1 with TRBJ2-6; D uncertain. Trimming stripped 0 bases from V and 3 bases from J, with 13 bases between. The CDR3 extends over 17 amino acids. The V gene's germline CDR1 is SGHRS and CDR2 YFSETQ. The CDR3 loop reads CASSLEKLEDGANVLTF. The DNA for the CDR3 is TGCGCCAGCAGCTTGGAGAAGTTGGAAGATGGGGCCAACGTCCTGACTTTC.

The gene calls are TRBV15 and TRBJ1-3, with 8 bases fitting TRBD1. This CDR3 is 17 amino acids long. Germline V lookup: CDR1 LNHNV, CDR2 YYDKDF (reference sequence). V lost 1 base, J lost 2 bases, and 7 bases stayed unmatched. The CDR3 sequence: CATSRVTGAPPGNTIYF. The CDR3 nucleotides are TGTGCCACCAGCAGAGTGACAGGGGCCCCCCCTGGAAACACCATATATTTT. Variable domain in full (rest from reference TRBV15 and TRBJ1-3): DAMVIQNPRYQVTQFGKPVTLSCSQTLNHNVMYWYQQKSSQAPKLLFHYYDKDFNNEADTPDNFQSRRPNTSFCFLDIRSPGLGDTAMYLCATSRVTGAPPGNTIYFGEGSWLTVV.

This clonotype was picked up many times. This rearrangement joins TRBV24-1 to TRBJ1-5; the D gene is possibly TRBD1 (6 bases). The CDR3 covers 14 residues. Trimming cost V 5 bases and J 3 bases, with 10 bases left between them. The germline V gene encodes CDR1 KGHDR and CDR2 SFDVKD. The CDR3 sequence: CATSVSGANQPQHF. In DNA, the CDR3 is TGTGCCACCAGTGTATCAGGGGCCAATCAGCCCCAGCATTTT.

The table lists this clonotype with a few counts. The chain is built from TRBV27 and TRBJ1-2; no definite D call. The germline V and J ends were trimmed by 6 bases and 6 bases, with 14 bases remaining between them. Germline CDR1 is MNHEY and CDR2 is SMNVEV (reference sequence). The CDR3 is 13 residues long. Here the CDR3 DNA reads TGTGCCAGCAGGGAAGGAGTAGCGAATGGCTACACCTTC. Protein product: CASREGVANGYTF.

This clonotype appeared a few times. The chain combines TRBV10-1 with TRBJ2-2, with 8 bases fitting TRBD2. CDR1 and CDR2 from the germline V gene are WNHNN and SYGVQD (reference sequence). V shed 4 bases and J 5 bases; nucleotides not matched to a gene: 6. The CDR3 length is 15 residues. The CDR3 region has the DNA TGCGCCAGCAGTGTGAGCGGGAGCGGGACCGGGGAGCTGTTTTTT. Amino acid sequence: CASSVSGSGTGELFF.